The text below deals with one T cell receptor beta chain. Its recognized antigen is unknown. Base qualities are not at hand, and no much larger clone is one base apart. In the germline V gene (reference sequence), CDR1 corresponds to SEHNR and CDR2 to FQNEAQ. CDR3 length: 13 amino acids, cysteine to phenylalanine. The DNA shown is the 39-base CDR3, in frame from base 1. Trimming removed 6 bases from V and 4 bases from J; the gene matches leave 6 bases unexplained. Patients were selected on the basis of adequate residual fresh-frozen tumor tissue and more than two years of available survival data. Molecular status otherwise varied across the glioblastoma patients, but none of them carried an isocitrate dehydrogenase mutation. PBMC were collected before vaccination, two weeks after the third vaccination, and at tumor progression if tumor progression occurred. The Qiagen DNeasy Blood extraction Kit was used for extraction of genomic DNA.

The source of the sample is a study of glioma-infiltrating T cells after dendritic cell vaccination (dated by TCRdb to the mid-2010s). Background on the whole study: The cohort included 15 or so glioblastoma patients drawn from Phase I and II dendritic cell vaccination trials, of whom 9 were newly diagnosed and 6 had recurrent disease. Tumor-infiltrating lymphocyte content was quantified and tumor and blood repertoires were compared in dendritic cell-vaccinated glioblastoma patients by deep sequencing of TCR beta CDR3 regions. Each patient was given three intradermal dendritic cell vaccine injections, spaced two weeks apart, in the arm below the axilla. The vaccine consisted of monocyte-derived dendritic cells cultured seven to eight days with IL-4 and GM-CSF, then pulsed overnight with autologous tumor lysate. Survival after dendritic cell vaccination was correlated with TCR sequencing metrics, including TIL content and tumor-blood repertoire overlap. Between about 2002 and 2013, the patients were given dendritic cell vaccination pulsed with autologous tumor lysate.

Using the immunoSEQ assay, TCRB CDR3 regions were amplified from 2 micrograms of genomic DNA, or from all available DNA when less than that was on hand. For multiplex PCR, 60 forward primers for TCR V beta segments and 13 reverse primers for J beta segments were used. To estimate reads per starting template, synthetic control templates were spiked into each sample at limiting dilution. Sequencing produced 87 bp reads on the Illumina HiSeq System. Processing in the source paper ran as follows. PCR and sequencing errors were removed by merging closely related sequences with a nearest neighbor algorithm. TCR overlap was measured as the percentage of unique tumor TCR beta sequences also present in the same patient's peripheral blood. As stored in TCRdb, this immuneACCESS dataset retains in-frame rearrangements with V and J assigned. A fraction of the clones does not appear; measured against another copy, unresolved V genes explain less than half of the discrepancy, and the remainder lacks a known reason. That table supplies the V and J calls and clone size; D and trimming were determined from the DNA. This sample lists some 87,000 clones; about 84% were detected once. Of the sample, around 3% is held by the ten largest clones.

Broad study findings and their caveats: Higher estimated pretreatment TIL content predicted longer time to progression and overall survival after dendritic cell vaccination. The cohort was small and heterogeneous, with few patients having full blood and tumor sets and even fewer initial-recurrent tumor pairs. No direct relationship between TCR clonality and survival was found, suggesting a diverse polyclonal response may matter. The response model built on TCR overlap across three groups was characterized as speculative, with prospective validation still needed.

This sequence was found in a human donor with glioblastoma. The sequence joins TRBV7-9 to TRBJ2-7; the junction holds 7 bases that match TRBD2. The sequencing here drew on blood, taken before dendritic cell vaccination. The CDR3 in this case is CASSGSGVYEQYF. In nucleotides, the sequence is TGTGCCAGCAGTGGGAGCGGGGTGTACGAGCAGTACTTC. Beyond the CDR3, the reference TRBV7-9 and TRBJ2-7 genes provide the residues; the full variable domain reads: DTGVSQNPRHKITKRGQNVTFRCDPISEHNRLYWYRQTLGQGPEFLTYFQNEAQLEKSRLLSDRFSAERPKGSFSTLEIQRTEQGDSAMYLCASSGSGVYEQYFGPGTRLTVT.